Each of the 25 T cell receptor beta chains below was sequenced from the same sample in a study of blood T cell repertoires in COVID-19. Here immunoSEQ multiplex PCR was the method, and the copy in TCRdb shows in-frame clones only, minus some. The table has 130,000 to 150,000 clones, approximately 80% seen once. The sequencing sample was made of peripheral blood. The receptors derive from a human donor in a cohort sampled during active COVID-19.

The J gene is TRBJ2-5, the V gene TRBV7-2, with D perhaps TRBD1 (6 bases). The CDR3 is made up of 13 amino acids. Trimming shortened V by 0 bases and J by 10 bases, and 12 bases separated the two germline ends. The germline V gene encodes CDR1 SGHTA and CDR2 FQGNSA. The CDR3 sequence is CASSLAPGVGQYF. The CDR3 DNA reads TGTGCCAGCAGCTTAGCGCCAGGGGTCGGCCAGTACTTC.

This sequence joins TRBV29-1 and TRBJ1-3; a possible D gene is TRBD1 (5 bases). Trimming cost V 4 bases and J 0 bases, with 13 bases left between them. This CDR3 region has 15 residues. Germline V lookup: CDR1 SQVTM, CDR2 ANQGSEA. DNA for the CDR3: TGCAGCGTTGGAGCAGGGTCTCGCTCTGGAAACACCATATATTTT. Protein sequence: CSVGAGSRSGNTIYF. Supplemented by reference TRBV29-1 and TRBJ1-3, the full variable domain reads SAVISQKPSRDICQRGTSLTIQCQVDSQVTMMFWYRQQPGQSLTLIATANQGSEATYESGFVIDKFPISRPNLTFSTLTVSNMSPEDSSIYLCSVGAGSRSGNTIYFGEGSWLTVV.

As DNA, the CDR3 is TGTGCCAGTAGTCCCAGGTTTCACCAAACCGGGGCCAACGTCCTGACTTTC. It encodes CASSPRFHQTGANVLTF. The V call is TRBV19, the J call TRBJ2-6; D call uncertain. Per germline, CDR1 LNHDA and CDR2 SQIVND (reference sequence). V was cut by 5 bases and J by 4 bases, with 18 bases left in between. The CDR3 length is 17 residues.

The V and J genes are TRBV5-6 and TRBJ1-5; 10 bases are shared with TRBD1. CDR1 is SGHDT, CDR2 YYEEEE, per germline. CDR3 length equals 15 residues. V dropped 2 bases and J dropped 5; count of bases not matched to a gene: 4. The CDR3 sequence is CASSFRDRGHQPQHF. CDR3 nucleotide sequence: TGTGCCAGCAGCTTTAGGGACAGGGGCCATCAGCCCCAGCATTTT.

This clone came up many times. CDR3 region: CASSEWQGNGYTF. CDR3 nucleotides: TGTGCCAGCAGTGAATGGCAGGGTAACGGCTACACCTTC. This chain uses TRBV6-1 with TRBJ1-2; D possibly corresponds to TRBD1 (5 bases). The CDR3 contains 13 residues. V lost 2 bases to trimming and J lost 8 bases, with 12 bases between them. Germline CDR1 is MNHNS and CDR2 is SASEGT.

J is TRBJ2-7 and V is TRBV2, with a weak D call TRBD1 (5 bases). Looked up from germline, CDR1 is SNHLY and CDR2 is FYNNEI. Trimming shortened V by 4 bases and J by 4 bases, and 20 bases separated the two germline ends. This CDR3 contains 16 residues. The CDR3 loop reads CASSALGQGKDYEQYF. The CDR3 nucleotides read TGTGCCAGCAGTGCCCTCGGGCAGGGTAAGGATTACGAGCAGTACTTC.

The gene calls are TRBV4-1 and TRBJ1-1, with D maybe TRBD1 (6 bases). The germline gives CDR1 MGHRA, CDR2 YSYEKL. CDR3 length: 16 amino acids. The ends were cut back, 2 bases at V and 3 bases at J, with 16 bases in the middle. The CDR3 DNA reads TGCGCCAGCAGCCAATTGGACCGGGGGGCGTACACTGAAGCTTTCTTT. Protein: CASSQLDRGAYTEAFF.

V and J are TRBV7-2 and TRBJ2-7; 11 bases are a match to TRBD2. V trimming: 3 bases; J trimming: 4 bases; junction bases outside the gene matches: 2. The CDR3 extends over 14 amino acids. Germline values: CDR1 SGHTA, CDR2 FQGNSA. The CDR3 spells CASSFSGGGYEQYF. CDR3 bases: TGTGCCAGCAGCTTTAGCGGGGGGGGGTACGAGCAGTACTTC. The full variable domain, completed using reference TRBV7-2 and TRBJ2-7, is GAGVSQSPSNKVTEKGKDVELRCDPISGHTALYWYRQSLGQGLEFLIYFQGNSAPDKSGLPSDRFSAERTGGSVSTLTIQRTQQEDSAVYLCASSFSGGGYEQYFGPGTRLTVT.

The chain couples TRBV29-1 to TRBJ2-5; a possible D gene is TRBD2 (5 bases). The CDR3 loop spans 12 amino acids. The V end was cut by 1 base, the J end by 4 bases, with 7 bases between. Germline CDR1 reads SQVTM; CDR2 reads ANQGSEA. The CDR3 bases are TGCAGCGTTGAAGCTAGCAGAGAGACCCAGTACTTC. Protein product: CSVEASRETQYF.

This clone was observed a single time. The chain links TRBV16 to TRBJ2-7; possible D gene TRBD2, 7 bases. V was cut by 1 base and J by 2 bases, with 12 bases left in between. CDR3 length: 15 residues. Germline-derived CDR1 and CDR2 are KGHSY and FQNENV. CDR3 nucleotide sequence: TGTGCCAGCAGCCAATGGAGGGGGGGTCCCTACGAGCAGTACTTC. As protein: CASSQWRGGPYEQYF.

This chain connects TRBV2 to TRBJ2-1, with TRBD1 matching over 8 bases. The CDR3 has 15 amino acids. The junction had 8 bases not matched to a gene; V was cut back by 1 base and J by 9 bases. Per the germline V gene, CDR1 is SNHLY and CDR2 is FYNNEI. Here the CDR3 reads CASSEGSGQASEQFF. CDR3 nucleotides: TGTGCCAGCAGTGAAGGATCGGGACAGGCCTCTGAGCAGTTCTTC.

This chain connects TRBV4-2 to TRBJ2-2; TRBD1 matches at 9 bases. CDR3 length equals 18 residues. CDR1 and CDR2 from the germline V gene are LGHNA and YNFKEQ. V gave up 0 bases and J gave up 6 bases; unmatched junction bases: 11. This CDR3 is CASSQDWKNRGRSGELFF. CDR3 DNA: TGTGCCAGCAGCCAAGATTGGAAAAACAGGGGGCGATCCGGGGAGCTGTTTTTT.

V and J are TRBV29-1 and TRBJ1-4, with D perhaps TRBD1 (6 bases). This CDR3 spans 18 amino acids. Germline CDR1 and CDR2: SQVTM and ANQGSEA. Trimming pared 0 bases from V and 4 bases from J, leaving 21 bases between. CDR3 region: CSVEDRRGAGPNNEKLFF. CDR3 coding DNA: TGCAGCGTTGAAGATCGTCGGGGGGCGGGACCGAATAATGAAAAACTGTTTTTT.

J is TRBJ2-7 and V is TRBV12-3 or TRBV12-4; TRBD2 aligns across 8 bases. The CDR3 sequence is 13 residues long. Germline trimming cut 6 bases from V and 7 bases from J; bases unmatched to any gene: 8. This CDR3 is CASRPGLGGEQYF. The CDR3 DNA is TGTGCCAGCAGGCCGGGACTAGGAGGTGAGCAGTACTTC.

The chain links TRBV7-2 to TRBJ2-3; a possible D gene is TRBD1 (6 bases). This CDR3 spans 15 amino acids. The germline gives CDR1 SGHTA, CDR2 FQGNSA. The V end was cut by 5 bases, the J end by 4 bases, with 16 bases between. CDR3 sequence: CASSVDWGLADTQYF. CDR3 coding DNA: TGTGCCAGCAGCGTTGATTGGGGGCTAGCAGATACGCAGTATTTT.

The genes are TRBV9 and TRBJ2-1; a possible D gene is TRBD1 (6 bases). CDR3 length equals 15 residues. Germline V gives CDR1 SGDLS, CDR2 YYNGEE. V shed 4 bases and J shed 4 bases, with 15 bases lying between them. CDR3 amino acids: CASSQRDTGYNEQFF. In DNA form, the CDR3 reads TGTGCCAGCAGCCAACGGGACACGGGATACAATGAGCAGTTCTTC.

The rearrangement links TRBV29-1 to TRBJ1-2; 7 nucleotides line up with TRBD1. The germline CDR1 and CDR2 sequences are SQVTM and ANQGSEA. This CDR3 is 15 amino acids long. J lost 8 bases, V lost 0 bases, and 12 bases had no gene match. As DNA, the CDR3 is TGCAGCGTTGAAGAGCGGGACAGCCTATTCCGCGGCTACACCTTC. Its protein is CSVEERDSLFRGYTF.

The V and J genes are TRBV12-3 or TRBV12-4 and TRBJ1-1, with TRBD1 matching 7 bases. The CDR3 loop spans 13 amino acids. Losses at the gene ends were 10 bases for V and 0 bases for J; bases not matched to a gene: 5. The CDR3 spells CATTGQMNTEAFF. The CDR3, as DNA: TGTGCCACTACGGGACAGATGAACACTGAAGCTTTCTTT.

This rearrangement joins TRBV3-1 (or the pseudogene TRBV3-2) to TRBJ2-5; possible D gene TRBD2, 7 bases. Germline lookup yields CDR1 LGHDT and CDR2 YNNKEL (reference sequence). Trimming left V 5 bases short and J 2 bases short, with 15 bases between. The CDR3 is 15 residues long. DNA of the CDR3: TGTGCCAGCAGCGAGGGGGGGGCTCCTCAAGAGACCCAGTACTTC. Encoded protein: CASSEGGAPQETQYF.

This clone was seen once. The chain carries TRBV5-1 and TRBJ2-2, with a possible D match to TRBD2 (6 bases). V was shortened by 9 bases and J by 1 base, with 16 bases between the two germline ends. The CDR3 loop spans 15 amino acids. Germline CDR1 and CDR2: SGHRS and YFSETQ. DNA for the CDR3: TGCGCCACTTCCCCCGGGACTGGGAACACCGGGGAGCTGTTTTTT. Translation: CATSPGTGNTGELFF.

The V and J genes are TRBV5-5 and TRBJ1-5; 7 nucleotides agree with TRBD1. The V gene's germline CDR1 is SGHKS and CDR2 YYEKEE (reference sequence). Unmatched junction bases numbered 5, after V lost 2 bases and J lost 6 bases. The CDR3 is 14 amino acids. The CDR3 DNA is TGTGCCAGCAGCTTTGACAGGGACATTCAGCCCCAGCATTTT. Amino acid sequence: CASSFDRDIQPQHF.

The chain is built from TRBV30 and TRBJ1-6; D is perhaps TRBD1 (5 bases). Germline V CDR1 and CDR2: GTSNPN, SVGIG (reference sequence). V lost 5 bases to trimming and J lost 6 bases, with 8 bases between them. The length of the CDR3 is 12 residues. The DNA of the CDR3 is TGTGCCTGGGAAGACAGTAATTCACCCCTCCACTTT. This codes for CAWEDSNSPLHF.

The CDR3 loop is CASTRTNSYNEQFF. The CDR3 region has the DNA TGTGCCAGCACCAGGACTAACTCCTACAATGAGCAGTTCTTC. V and J are TRBV7-8 and TRBJ2-1; tentative D call: TRBD2 (6 bases). CDR1 SGHVS and CDR2 FQNEAQ come from the germline V gene. There are 14 residues in the CDR3. The V and J ends lost 7 bases and 0 bases respectively, with 10 bases between them.

This chain uses TRBV29-1 with TRBJ1-2, with D maybe TRBD1 (6 bases). Trimming removed 4 bases from V and 0 bases from J, with 15 bases in between. CDR3 length: 15 amino acids. CDR1 is SQVTM, CDR2 ANQGSEA, per germline. CDR3 loop: CSVGPRGGTNYGYTF. In DNA form, the CDR3 reads TGCAGCGTTGGCCCCCGGGGGGGCACTAACTATGGCTACACCTTC. The full variable domain, with the rest looked up from reference TRBV29-1 and TRBJ1-2, is SAVISQKPSRDICQRGTSLTIQCQVDSQVTMMFWYRQQPGQSLTLIATANQGSEATYESGFVIDKFPISRPNLTFSTLTVSNMSPEDSSIYLCSVGPRGGTNYGYTFGSGTRLTVV.

The chain is built from TRBV6-1 and TRBJ2-1; D is unclear. Trimming removed 4 bases from V and 5 bases from J, with 18 bases in between. The CDR3 is 16 residues long. CDR1 and CDR2 from the germline V gene are MNHNS and SASEGT. The chain's CDR3 is CASSVVRVGTNNEQFF. The CDR3 nucleotides read TGTGCCAGCAGTGTAGTCCGGGTTGGAACTAACAATGAGCAGTTCTTC.